The sequence of this T cell receptor (beta chain) was determined in a study of T cells in Graves' hyperthyroidism and ophthalmopathy. Study observations and caveats: Blood shared most expanded thyroid clonotypes above 0.001.

Regions amplified from RNA transcripts were the TCR beta CDR3 regions. First-round RT-PCR of the TCR CDR3 relied on the HTBI primer set. TCRdb analysed the multiplex PCR reads with MiXCR anew, one entry per CDR3 protein. The sample records around 180,000 distinct CDR3 sequences, about 18% being singletons. This clonotype was observed a handful of times. Its antigen is unknown. Among the patients, aged 18 to 65, hyperthyroidism was newly diagnosed and had lasted under 2 months. Lactation, pregnancy, other autoimmune disease or uncontrolled infection excluded patients. Fresh peripheral blood, 10 ml, yielded the PBMCs. The CDR3 has 14 residues. Trimming stripped 2 bases from V and 2 bases from J, with 13 bases between. Germline assignment: CDR1 SQVTM and CDR2 ANQGSEA.

J is TRBJ2-7 and V is TRBV29-1; D call uncertain. The sample consisted of blood. This sequence was found in a woman aged 45-65 years with Graves' hyperthyroidism. This chain's CDR3 is CSVEFLSTPYEQYF. The DNA of the CDR3 is TGCAGCGTTGAATTTCTCAGCACCCCCTACGAGCAGTACTTC.